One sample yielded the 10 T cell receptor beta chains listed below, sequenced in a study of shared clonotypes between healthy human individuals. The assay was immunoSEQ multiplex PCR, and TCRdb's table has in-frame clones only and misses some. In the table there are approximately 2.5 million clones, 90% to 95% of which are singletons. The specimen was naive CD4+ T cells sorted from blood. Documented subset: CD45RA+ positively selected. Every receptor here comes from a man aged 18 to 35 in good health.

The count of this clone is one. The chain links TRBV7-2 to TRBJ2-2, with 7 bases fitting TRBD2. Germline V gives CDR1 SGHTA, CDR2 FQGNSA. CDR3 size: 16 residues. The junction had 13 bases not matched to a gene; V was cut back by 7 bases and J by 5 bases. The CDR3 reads CASNPAGGVKTGELFF. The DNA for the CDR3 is TGTGCCAGCAACCCGGCTGGGGGGGTAAAAACCGGGGAGCTGTTTTTT.

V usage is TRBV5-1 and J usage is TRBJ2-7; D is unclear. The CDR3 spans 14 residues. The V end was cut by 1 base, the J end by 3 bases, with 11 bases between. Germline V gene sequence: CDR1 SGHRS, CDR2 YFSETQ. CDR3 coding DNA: TGCGCCAGCAGCTTGTTCGGCGGAAGCTACGAGCAGTACTTC. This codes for CASSLFGGSYEQYF.

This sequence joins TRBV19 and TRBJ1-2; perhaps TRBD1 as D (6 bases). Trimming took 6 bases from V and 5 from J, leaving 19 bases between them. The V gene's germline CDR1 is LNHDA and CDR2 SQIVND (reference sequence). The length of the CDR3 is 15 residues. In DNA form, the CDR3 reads TGTGCCAGTAGATCCGGGGCAGGGGATGGGTATGGCTACACCTTC. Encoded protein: CASRSGAGDGYGYTF.

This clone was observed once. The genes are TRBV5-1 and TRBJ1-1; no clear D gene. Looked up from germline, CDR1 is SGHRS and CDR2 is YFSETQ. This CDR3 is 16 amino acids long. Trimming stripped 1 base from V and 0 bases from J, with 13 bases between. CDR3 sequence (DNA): TGCGCCAGCAGCTTGAGTACAGAGATCATGAACACTGAAGCTTTCTTT. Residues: CASSLSTEIMNTEAFF.

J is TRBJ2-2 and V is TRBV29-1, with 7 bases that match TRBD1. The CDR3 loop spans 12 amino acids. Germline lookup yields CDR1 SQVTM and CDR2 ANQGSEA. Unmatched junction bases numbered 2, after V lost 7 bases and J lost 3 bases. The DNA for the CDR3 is TGCAGCGCCAGGGGGTACACCGGGGAGCTGTTTTTT. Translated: CSARGYTGELFF.

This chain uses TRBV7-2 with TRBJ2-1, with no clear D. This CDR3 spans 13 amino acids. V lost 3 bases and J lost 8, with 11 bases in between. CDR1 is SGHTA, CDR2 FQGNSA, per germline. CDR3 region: CASSFLTIHEQFF. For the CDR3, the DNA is TGTGCCAGCAGCTTTCTAACCATCCATGAGCAGTTCTTC.

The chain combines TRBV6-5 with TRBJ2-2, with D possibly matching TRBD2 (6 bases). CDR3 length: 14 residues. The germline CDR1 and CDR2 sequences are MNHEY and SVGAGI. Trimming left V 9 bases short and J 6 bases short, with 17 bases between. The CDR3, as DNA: TGTGCCAGTAGGCTGGGGGGAACAGCCGGGGAGCTGTTTTTT. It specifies CASRLGGTAGELFF.

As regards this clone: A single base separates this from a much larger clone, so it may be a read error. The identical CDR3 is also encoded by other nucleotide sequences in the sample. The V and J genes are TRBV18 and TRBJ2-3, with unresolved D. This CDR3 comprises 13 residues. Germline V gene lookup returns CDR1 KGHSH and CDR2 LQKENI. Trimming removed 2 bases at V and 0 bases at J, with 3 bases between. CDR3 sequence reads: CASSPSSTDTQYF. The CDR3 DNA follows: TGTGCCAGCTCACCATCTAGCACAGATACGCAGTATTTT. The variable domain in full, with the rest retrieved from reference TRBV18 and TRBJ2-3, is NAGVMQNPRHLVRRRGQEARLRCSPMKGHSHVYWYRQLPEEGLKFMVYLQKENIIDESGMPKERFSAEFPKEGPSILRIQQVVRGDSAAYFCASSPSSTDTQYFGPGTRLTVL.

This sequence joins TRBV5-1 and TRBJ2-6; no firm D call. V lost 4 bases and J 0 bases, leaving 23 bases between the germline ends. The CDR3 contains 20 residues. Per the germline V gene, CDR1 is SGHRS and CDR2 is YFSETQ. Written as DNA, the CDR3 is TGCGCCAGCAGCCCCTTTTTAATACCGACGGCGAGCTCTGGGGCCAACGTCCTGACTTTC. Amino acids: CASSPFLIPTASSGANVLTF.

CDR3 nucleotides: TGTGCCAGTAGTATTATAGGAGGATCAGGGGGCACTGAAGCTTTCTTT. Translation: CASSIIGGSGGTEAFF. The chain combines TRBV19 with TRBJ1-1, with 7 bases aligning to TRBD1. V was pared by 3 bases and J by 4 bases, with 11 bases of the junction left unmatched. Germline lookup yields CDR1 LNHDA and CDR2 SQIVND (reference sequence). The CDR3 spans 16 residues.